A selection of T cell receptor beta chains follows, all from one sample in a study of blood T cell repertoires in COVID-19. Measured with immunoSEQ multiplex PCR; TCRdb has only the in-frame clones, and not every one. The repertoire holds roughly 79,000 clones, with 70% to 90% as singletons. Sequenced sample: peripheral blood. The receptors come from a woman aged 80 or older with active or convalescent COVID-19. The CDR3 runs from the conserved cysteine through the conserved F or W. Each record gives: D gene, clone size, J gene, V gene, CDR3 protein, CDR3 DNA. D genes are given only for firm matches. Size tells how often a clone was seen (once, few, many) or the class of an expanded clone, and some rows leave it out.

d_gene: NA
abundance: NA
j_gene: TRBJ2-4
v_gene: TRBV11-2
CDR3aa: CASSLEGVGDIQYF
CDR3nt: TGTGCCAGCAGCTTAGAGGGAGTTGGGGACATTCAGTACTTC

d_gene: TRBD2
abundance: once
j_gene: TRBJ2-5
v_gene: TRBV9
CDR3aa: CASSVGVAGAWETQYF
CDR3nt: TGTGCCAGCAGCGTAGGGGTAGCGGGGGCGTGGGAGACCCAGTACTTC

d_gene: TRBD1
abundance: NA
j_gene: TRBJ1-4
v_gene: TRBV28
CDR3aa: CASRMGTGGRGEKLFF
CDR3nt: TGTGCCAGCAGGATGGGGACAGGGGGTCGAGGGGAAAAACTGTTTTTT

d_gene: TRBD1
abundance: NA
j_gene: TRBJ2-1
v_gene: TRBV5-4
CDR3aa: CASSLGTGGTLYNEQFF
CDR3nt: TGTGCCAGCAGCCTTGGGACAGGGGGCACGCTCTACAATGAGCAGTTCTTC

d_gene: TRBD2
abundance: NA
j_gene: TRBJ2-3
v_gene: TRBV6-2/TRBV6-3
CDR3aa: CASSYGREWGTDTQYF
CDR3nt: TGTGCCAGCAGTTACGGGCGGGAGTGGGGCACAGATACGCAGTATTTT

d_gene: NA
abundance: NA
j_gene: TRBJ2-1
v_gene: TRBV10-1
CDR3aa: CASSESPPRGGRDEQFF
CDR3nt: TGCGCCAGCAGTGAGTCCCCCCCGAGAGGGGGACGGGATGAGCAGTTCTTC

d_gene: TRBD2
abundance: NA
j_gene: TRBJ2-7
v_gene: TRBV6-5
CDR3aa: CASRRLAGGLEQYF
CDR3nt: TGTGCCAGCAGGCGACTAGCGGGAGGCTTGGAGCAGTACTTC

d_gene: NA
abundance: NA
j_gene: TRBJ2-1
v_gene: TRBV7-2
CDR3aa: CASSLDSSSYNEQFF
CDR3nt: TGTGCCAGCAGCTTAGACTCAAGCTCCTACAATGAGCAGTTCTTC

d_gene: NA
abundance: NA
j_gene: TRBJ1-6
v_gene: TRBV7-9
CDR3aa: CASSSGGTSNSPLHF
CDR3nt: TGTGCCAGCAGTTCGGGGGGGACTTCTAATTCACCCCTCCACTTT

d_gene: NA
abundance: NA
j_gene: TRBJ2-7
v_gene: TRBV5-6
CDR3aa: CASSLEGQGNYEQYF
CDR3nt: TGTGCTAGCAGCTTGGAGGGGCAGGGGAACTACGAGCAGTACTTC

d_gene: TRBD2
abundance: once
j_gene: TRBJ2-1
v_gene: TRBV9
CDR3aa: CASSPSGTSSYNEQFF
CDR3nt: TGTGCCAGCAGCCCAAGCGGGACGAGCTCCTACAATGAGCAGTTCTTC

d_gene: NA
abundance: NA
j_gene: TRBJ2-3
v_gene: TRBV6-2/TRBV6-3
CDR3aa: CASSYLKGQPTDTQYF
CDR3nt: TGTGCCAGCAGTTACCTCAAAGGACAGCCAACAGATACGCAGTATTTT

d_gene: TRBD1
abundance: NA
j_gene: TRBJ2-1
v_gene: TRBV5-8
CDR3aa: CASSERQGRRNEQFF
CDR3nt: TGTGCCAGCAGCGAGAGACAGGGGAGGAGGAATGAGCAGTTCTTC

d_gene: TRBD2
abundance: NA
j_gene: TRBJ2-3
v_gene: TRBV7-6
CDR3aa: CASSLFGGGATDTQYF
CDR3nt: TGTGCCAGCAGCTTATTTGGCGGGGGGGCTACAGATACGCAGTATTTT

d_gene: TRBD1
abundance: NA
j_gene: TRBJ2-1
v_gene: TRBV5-4
CDR3aa: CASSFGGTGPYNEQFF
CDR3nt: TGTGCCAGCAGCTTCGGAGGGACAGGGCCCTACAATGAGCAGTTCTTC

d_gene: TRBD1
abundance: NA
j_gene: TRBJ1-2
v_gene: TRBV6-6
CDR3aa: CASSNDRGPNYGYTF
CDR3nt: TGTGCCAGCAGTAATGACAGGGGACCTAACTATGGCTACACCTTC

d_gene: TRBD1
abundance: NA
j_gene: TRBJ2-7
v_gene: TRBV6-2/TRBV6-3
CDR3aa: CASSYSKDRGDYEQYF
CDR3nt: TGTGCCAGCAGTTACTCGAAGGACAGGGGGGATTACGAGCAGTACTTC

d_gene: TRBD2
abundance: NA
j_gene: TRBJ2-3
v_gene: TRBV27
CDR3aa: CASRPRGTSGSGTDTQYF
CDR3nt: TGTGCCAGCAGACCGAGGGGGACTAGCGGGAGTGGGACAGATACGCAGTATTTT

d_gene: NA
abundance: NA
j_gene: TRBJ2-1
v_gene: TRBV7-3
CDR3aa: CASSLNAGEQFF
CDR3nt: TGTGCCAGCAGCTTAAATGCGGGGGAGCAGTTCTTC

d_gene: NA
abundance: once
j_gene: TRBJ2-2
v_gene: TRBV28
CDR3aa: CASASGGNTGELFF
CDR3nt: TGTGCCAGCGCCAGCGGAGGGAACACCGGGGAGCTGTTTTTT

d_gene: TRBD1
abundance: NA
j_gene: TRBJ1-2
v_gene: TRBV28
CDR3aa: CASSDRGRISYGYTF
CDR3nt: TGTGCCAGCTCGGACAGGGGGCGCATCAGCTATGGCTACACCTTC

d_gene: TRBD1
abundance: NA
j_gene: TRBJ1-2
v_gene: TRBV6-5
CDR3aa: CASRTGTGSYGYTF
CDR3nt: TGTGCCAGTCGAACCGGGACAGGGTCCTATGGCTACACCTTC

d_gene: NA
abundance: NA
j_gene: TRBJ2-7
v_gene: TRBV28
CDR3aa: CASRNLGKYEQYF
CDR3nt: TGTGCCAGCAGGAACCTAGGAAAATACGAGCAGTACTTC

d_gene: NA
abundance: few
j_gene: TRBJ1-4
v_gene: TRBV30
CDR3aa: CAWDDGVGSEKLFF
CDR3nt: TGTGCCTGGGACGATGGGGTTGGGAGTGAAAAACTGTTTTTT

d_gene: TRBD1
abundance: NA
j_gene: TRBJ2-5
v_gene: TRBV5-1
CDR3aa: CASSLAGRGQEAVKTQYF
CDR3nt: TGCGCCAGCAGCTTGGCCGGTCGGGGACAGGAGGCCGTGAAGACCCAGTACTTC

d_gene: TRBD1
abundance: NA
j_gene: TRBJ1-2
v_gene: TRBV20-1
CDR3aa: CSASVDRGGGYTF
CDR3nt: TGCAGTGCTAGTGTTGACAGGGGTGGAGGCTACACCTTC

d_gene: NA
abundance: NA
j_gene: TRBJ2-7
v_gene: TRBV28
CDR3aa: CASSLFRTALGEQYF
CDR3nt: TGTGCCAGCAGTTTATTCAGGACAGCCCTCGGCGAGCAGTACTTC

d_gene: TRBD2
abundance: NA
j_gene: TRBJ2-1
v_gene: TRBV10-3
CDR3aa: CASSPGLAERNNEQFF
CDR3nt: TGTGCCAGCAGTCCGGGACTAGCGGAAAGAAACAATGAGCAGTTCTTC

d_gene: NA
abundance: NA
j_gene: TRBJ1-2
v_gene: TRBV7-2
CDR3aa: CASRPEGWVNGYTF
CDR3nt: TGTGCCAGCAGGCCGGAGGGATGGGTTAATGGCTACACCTTC